These T cell receptor beta chains were read from a single sample in a study of T cell changes during pregnancy in multiple sclerosis. Measured with immunoSEQ multiplex PCR; TCRdb has only the in-frame clones, and not every one. The data hold some 130,000 clones, with 95% to 98% observed a single time. This specimen was peripheral blood, taken after pregnancy. Every receptor here comes from a female donor with multiple sclerosis, enrolled in a pregnancy study. CDR3s include the opening cysteine and the closing phenylalanine or tryptophan. D genes are given only for firm matches. Size is omitted from some rows. Given values are once, few, many or a class for expanded clones.

NA	NA	TRBV29-1	TRBJ2-7	TGCAGCGTTCCCCGCGGGGCTCAATCCTACGAGCAGTACTTC	CSVPRGAQSYEQYF
NA	NA	TRBV2	TRBJ2-7	TGTGCCAGCAGTACTCAGGGGAGCTCCTACGAGCAGTACTTC	CASSTQGSSYEQYF
TRBD2	NA	TRBV6-8	TRBJ2-5	TGTGCCAGCAGTTCCCGGACTAGCGGGAGGGCCTGGGAGACCCAGTACTTC	CASSSRTSGRAWETQYF
NA	NA	TRBV30	TRBJ1-1	TGTGCCTGGAGTGTACAAGTGAGGGGGTGGAACACTGAAGCTTTCTTT	CAWSVQVRGWNTEAFF
TRBD1	NA	TRBV29-1	TRBJ2-7	TGCAGCGTTGAAGGGTGGGACAGGGGGTCCTACGAGCAGTACTTC	CSVEGWDRGSYEQYF
NA	once	TRBV7-2	TRBJ1-1	TGTGCCAGCAGCTCAGAACCTAACACTGAAGCTTTCTTT	CASSSEPNTEAFF
TRBD1	NA	TRBV23-1	TRBJ1-2	TGCGCCCGCGACAGGGGGCTCCGCTACACCTTC	CARDRGLRYTF
TRBD1	NA	TRBV2	TRBJ1-4	TGTGCCAGCAGAGATACAGGGGGCGTTGAAAAACTGTTTTTT	CASRDTGGVEKLFF
NA	few	TRBV30	TRBJ2-3	TGTGCCTGGAGTGGGGGAGGAATTTCGGAGCAGAGCACAGATACGCAGTATTTT	CAWSGGGISEQSTDTQYF
TRBD1	NA	TRBV19	TRBJ2-7	TGTGCCAGTAGTCCCGGAAGACAGGGTCTCGGGCACGAGCAGTACTTC	CASSPGRQGLGHEQYF
NA	once	TRBV10-3	TRBJ2-1	TGTGCCATCAGTGAAGTAGGCCTAGTCCGGGAGCAGTTCTTC	CAISEVGLVREQFF
TRBD2	NA	TRBV4-2	TRBJ2-4	TGTGCCAGCAGCCAAGAGGAGGCTTTAGCGGGAGTGGCCAAAAACATTCAGTACTTC	CASSQEEALAGVAKNIQYF
TRBD2	NA	TRBV2	TRBJ2-1	TGTGCCAGCAGCGAGAGGGGGGGACTAGCGGGAAAAAGAGGGACCTTCAATGAGCAGTTCTTC	CASSERGGLAGKRGTFNEQFF
NA	NA	TRBV9	TRBJ1-1	TGTGCCAGCAGCGTTTCCCCGGACACTAACACTGAAGCTTTCTTT	CASSVSPDTNTEAFF
NA	NA	TRBV27	TRBJ2-6	TGTGCCAGCACGGGTTCTGGGGCCAACGTCCTGACTTTC	CASTGSGANVLTF
TRBD2	once	TRBV5-1	TRBJ2-3	TGCGCCAGCAGCTTGGGGCTAGCGGGAGTTCGCACAGATACGCAGTATTTT	CASSLGLAGVRTDTQYF
TRBD1	NA	TRBV10-3	TRBJ1-2	TGTGCCATCAGTGAGTCGCCAGGGGGCATCTATGGCTACACCTTC	CAISESPGGIYGYTF
TRBD2	NA	TRBV19	TRBJ2-7	TGTGCCAGTAAACCCGGGACTAGCGGAGAATACGAGCAGTACTTC	CASKPGTSGEYEQYF
NA	NA	TRBV2	TRBJ2-5	TGTGCCAGCAGTGACGGGCAGGGTAGGGAGACCCAGTACTTC	CASSDGQGRETQYF
TRBD2	NA	TRBV4-2	TRBJ2-7	TGTGCCAGCAGCCAAGATGCCAGCGGGAGTTACGAGCAGTACTTC	CASSQDASGSYEQYF
NA	NA	TRBV28	TRBJ2-5	TGTGCCAGCAGTCACAGGAGACTCACAAAAGAGACCCAGTACTTC	CASSHRRLTKETQYF
NA	NA	TRBV5-1	TRBJ2-3	TGCGCCAGCAGCTTGGCCCTTTCGCGGGGAATCACAGATACGCAGTATTTT	CASSLALSRGITDTQYF
TRBD1	NA	TRBV6-5	TRBJ1-2	TGTGCCAGCAGGTCGACAGGGCGAGTAGGTGGCTACACCTTC	CASRSTGRVGGYTF
TRBD2	NA	TRBV6-5	TRBJ2-1	TGTGCCGGAGCGGGAGTCCGCGGGGTGTACAATGAGCAGTTCTTC	CAGAGVRGVYNEQFF
NA	NA	TRBV2	TRBJ2-7	TGTGCCAGCAGTGAAGTAGTCTACGAGCAGTACTTC	CASSEVVYEQYF
NA	NA	TRBV21-1	TRBJ1-5	TGTGCCAGCAGCAAAGAAGGTAGGGGACAGCCCTCGGAGGGGCATAGCAATCAGCCCCAGCATTTT	CASSKEGRGQPSEGHSNQPQHF
TRBD2	NA	TRBV19	TRBJ2-1	TGTGCCAGTAGTATAACTGGTCTAGCGGCCTACAATGAGCAGTTCTTC	CASSITGLAAYNEQFF
NA	NA	TRBV7-6	TRBJ1-1	TGTGCCAGCAGCCCTTCGGACACTGAAGCTTTCTTT	CASSPSDTEAFF
TRBD1	NA	TRBV5-8	TRBJ1-2	TGTGCCAGCAGCCCAGGGACAGGGACGAACTATGGCTACACCTTC	CASSPGTGTNYGYTF
TRBD2	NA	TRBV29-1	TRBJ2-7	TGCAGCGCTAGGACTAGCGTCACCTACGAGCAGTACTTC	CSARTSVTYEQYF
NA	NA	TRBV2	TRBJ2-5	TGTGCCAGCAAAGGGAACAGTAGAGGGATTGTGGAGACCCAGTACTTC	CASKGNSRGIVETQYF
NA	NA	TRBV19	TRBJ2-7	TGTGCCAGTAGTAGCGGGACTCAGGAGCAGTACTTC	CASSSGTQEQYF
NA	NA	TRBV19	TRBJ2-7	TGTGCCTCCAAAAGAGAGGGAACCGGCTACGAGCAGTACTTC	CASKREGTGYEQYF
NA	NA	TRBV2	TRBJ2-6	TGTGCCAGCACGGGGGGCATAAGCTCTGGGGCCAACGTCCTGACTTTC	CASTGGISSGANVLTF
NA	NA	TRBV10-3	TRBJ2-7	TGTGCCATCAGTGAGCTCTCGGCCTACGAGCAGTACTTC	CAISELSAYEQYF
NA	NA	TRBV11-2	TRBJ2-2	TGTGCCAGCAGCTTAGACAGGGTCGGCGGGGAGCTGTTTTTT	CASSLDRVGGELFF
NA	NA	TRBV15	TRBJ2-3	TGTGCCACCAGCAGAGCACAGCCAGATACGCAGTATTTT	CATSRAQPDTQYF
TRBD1	NA	TRBV28	TRBJ2-7	TGTGCCAGCAGCCGCCTAGACAGGGGGCCCTACGAGCAGTACTTC	CASSRLDRGPYEQYF
NA	NA	TRBV28	TRBJ1-5	TGTGCCACCGAGAGTTATAGCAATCAGCCCCAGCATTTT	CATESYSNQPQHF
TRBD1	NA	TRBV28	TRBJ2-7	TGTGCCAGCAGATCCGGGACAGTTCTCTACGAGCAGTACTTC	CASRSGTVLYEQYF
NA	NA	TRBV28	TRBJ1-1	TGTGCCAGCAGTTTAGACTCTCGTACTGAAGCTTTCTTT	CASSLDSRTEAFF
NA	NA	TRBV19	TRBJ1-1	TGTGCCAGTAGTATCTCCCCGGGGGGGAACACTGAAGCTTTCTTT	CASSISPGGNTEAFF
NA	NA	TRBV27	TRBJ2-1	TGTGCCAGCAGGGGGCTCCTAATAGGAATCTCCTACAATGAGCAGTTCTTC	CASRGLLIGISYNEQFF
TRBD1	once	TRBV5-1	TRBJ2-1	TGCGCCAGCAGTTCAACAGGGGATGAGCAGTTCTTC	CASSSTGDEQFF